The clone carrying this TCR beta chain was seen repeatedly, ten times or more. Antigen unknown. V lost 5 bases to trimming and J lost 2 bases, with 10 bases between them. There are 14 residues in the CDR3. From germline, CDR1 is SNHLY and CDR2 FYNNEI. The data were taken from a study of regulatory T cells in long-lasting Graves disease. Study outcomes and limitations: Persistent Graves' patients showed a TCR diversity that was lower than that of newly diagnosed ones. Having few samples may have compromised the accuracy.

Construction of TCR beta libraries relied on iRepertoire HTBI primers and on Arm-PCR targeting CDR3 regions. MiXCR was run by TCRdb on the multiplex PCR reads, yielding one entry per CDR3 protein. This table holds 510,000 or so distinct CDR3 sequences, 12% found once. Indicated time point: newly diagnosed GD, antithyroid drugs for less than 3 months. PBMC RNA served as the TCR library source. These data were also filed under a second study, of T cells in Graves' hyperthyroidism and ophthalmopathy.

This sequence joins TRBV2 and TRBJ1-3; the D is unclear. Sequenced here: peripheral blood mononuclear cells (PBMCs), sampled at new diagnosis, from a patient treated with antithyroid drugs. This clonotype originated in a woman in her 30s with Graves disease. CDR3 protein: CASSLTVAGNTIYF. CDR3 DNA sequence: TGTGCCAGCAGTTTGACGGTGGCTGGAAACACCATATATTTT.